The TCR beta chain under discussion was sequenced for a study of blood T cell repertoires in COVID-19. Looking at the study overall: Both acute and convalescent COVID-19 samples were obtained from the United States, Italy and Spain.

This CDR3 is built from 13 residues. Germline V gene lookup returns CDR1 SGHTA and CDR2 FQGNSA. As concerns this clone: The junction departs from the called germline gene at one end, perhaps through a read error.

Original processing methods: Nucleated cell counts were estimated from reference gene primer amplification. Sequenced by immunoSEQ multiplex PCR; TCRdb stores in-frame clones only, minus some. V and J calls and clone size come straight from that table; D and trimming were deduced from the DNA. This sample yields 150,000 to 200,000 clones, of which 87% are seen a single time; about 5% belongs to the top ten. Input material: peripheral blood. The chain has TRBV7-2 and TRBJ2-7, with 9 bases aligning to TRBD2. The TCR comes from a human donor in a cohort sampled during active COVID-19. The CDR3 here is CASSLAFGSSGEF. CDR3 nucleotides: TGTGCCAGCAGCTTAGCGTTCGGGTCTAGCGGGGAGTTC.